What follows are 18 T cell receptor beta chains derived from one specimen sequenced in a study of blood T cell repertoires in COVID-19. The protocol was immunoSEQ multiplex PCR, while the TCRdb copy is restricted to in-frame clones and leaves out a portion. The sample yields under 250,000 clones, approximately 85% seen once. The specimen sequenced was peripheral blood. The source is a man aged 50-59 years with COVID-19, enrolled during active disease.

The chain recombines TRBV7-9 with TRBJ2-2, with D possibly matching TRBD1 (5 bases). Trimming took 1 base from V and 7 from J, leaving 16 bases between them. Germline CDR1 reads SEHNR; CDR2 reads FQNEAQ (reference sequence). The CDR3 length is 16 residues. CDR3 nucleotide sequence: TGTGCCAGCAGCTTAGAGGCAGGGAAAAGTGACGGGGAGCTGTTTTTT. Translated, it gives CASSLEAGKSDGELFF.

V gene TRBV5-1 combines with J gene TRBJ2-7; a weak D match, TRBD1 (6 bases). The CDR3 is made up of 14 amino acids. Trimming removed 0 bases at V and 6 bases at J, with 13 bases between. The germline V gene has CDR1 SGHRS and CDR2 YFSETQ. CDR3: CASSLDRVESEQYF. CDR3 coding DNA: TGCGCCAGCAGCTTGGACAGGGTGGAAAGCGAGCAGTACTTC. The entire variable domain, with the rest obtained from reference TRBV5-1 and TRBJ2-7, is as follows: KAGVTQTPRYLIKTRGQQVTLSCSPISGHRSVSWYQQTPGQGLQFLFEYFSETQRNKGNFPGRFSGRQFSNSRSEMNVSTLELGDSALYLCASSLDRVESEQYFGPGTRLTVT.

The chain uses TRBV11-2 and TRBJ2-3; D is unclear. Germline CDR1 SGHAT, CDR2 FQNNGV. This CDR3 has 16 amino acids. V was shortened by 4 bases and J by 2 bases, with 16 bases between the two germline ends. In nucleotides, the CDR3 is TGTGCCAGCAGCTCTCCGGCGGTCCGGCTCACAGATACGCAGTATTTT. Translating it yields CASSSPAVRLTDTQYF.

This clone showed up just once. This chain links TRBV27 with TRBJ2-5, with TRBD2 matching over 16 bases. Trimming cost V 2 bases and J 7 bases; bases outside gene matches: 4. Germline CDR1 MNHEY, CDR2 SMNVEV (reference sequence). The CDR3 runs to 16 residues. CDR3 amino acids: CASSLGTSGGARTQYF. In DNA form, the CDR3 reads TGTGCCAGCAGTTTAGGGACTAGCGGGGGGGCCAGGACCCAGTACTTC.

This clone has just one count. The CDR3 loop reads CASSLARIGDSTEAFF. DNA of the CDR3: TGTGCCAGCAGCTTAGCGCGGATAGGCGATTCGACTGAAGCTTTCTTT. The chain employs TRBV7-8 and TRBJ1-1; D gene ambiguous. The germline gives CDR1 SGHVS, CDR2 FQNEAQ. V dropped 0 bases and J dropped 5 bases, with 16 bases sitting between them. The CDR3 covers 16 residues.

This clone is judged medium-sized. The chain couples TRBV29-1 to TRBJ2-7; D possibly corresponds to TRBD2 (7 bases). V was cut by 6 bases and J by 2 bases, with 17 bases left in between. This CDR3 has 14 residues. Germline CDR1 and CDR2: SQVTM and ANQGSEA. In DNA, the CDR3 is TGCAGCGTGCCACTGGGGGGGGCCCCCTACGAGCAGTACTTC. It encodes CSVPLGGAPYEQYF.

The genes are TRBV2 and TRBJ2-2; TRBD2 agrees at 14 bases. The trim removed 6 bases at V and 6 bases at J, leaving 3 bases unmatched. CDR1 and CDR2 (germline): SNHLY, FYNNEI. The CDR3 length is 15 residues. CDR3 nucleotides: TGTGCCAGCAGGCCGGGACTAGCGGGGGCCGGGGAGCTGTTTTTT. This codes for CASRPGLAGAGELFF.

This chain connects TRBV29-1 to TRBJ1-2, with D perhaps TRBD1 (6 bases). Per the germline V gene, CDR1 is SQVTM and CDR2 is ANQGSEA. The length of the CDR3 is 14 residues. V lost 2 bases and J 7 bases, leaving 17 bases between the germline ends. The CDR3 DNA reads TGCAGCGTTGAACCGACAGGCAGGAGGAGTGGCTACACCTTC. Translation gives CSVEPTGRRSGYTF.

This chain links TRBV6-5 with TRBJ2-2; 8 bases line up with TRBD2. The V gene end was trimmed by 6 bases and the J gene end by 6 bases; junction bases not matched to a gene: 6. This CDR3 region has 14 residues. Germline CDR1 MNHEY, CDR2 SVGAGI. CDR3: CASRSGGGAGELFF. For the CDR3, the DNA is TGTGCCAGCAGGAGCGGGGGAGGCGCCGGGGAGCTGTTTTTT.

The V and J genes are TRBV18 and TRBJ2-3; D unclear. This CDR3 region has 14 residues. Trimming cost V 3 bases and J 2 bases, with 9 bases left between them. Germline V gene sequence: CDR1 KGHSH, CDR2 LQKENI. CDR3: CASSPRQFTDTQYF. CDR3 DNA sequence: TGTGCCAGCTCACCGAGGCAATTCACAGATACGCAGTATTTT.

The CDR3 reads CASSQGPRGVELFF. CDR3 nucleotides: TGTGCCAGCAGCCAAGGTCCCCGAGGCGTGGAGCTGTTTTTT. This rearrangement joins TRBV4-2 to TRBJ2-2; D not resolved. The V and J ends lost 1 base and 10 bases respectively, with 13 bases between them. This CDR3 contains 14 residues. Per the germline V gene, CDR1 is LGHNA and CDR2 is YNFKEQ.

This clone was picked up one time. The chain links TRBV6-5 to TRBJ2-7; D uncertain. The CDR3 is 13 residues long. The germline gives CDR1 MNHEY, CDR2 SVGAGI. The V end was cut by 8 bases, the J end by 0 bases, with 11 bases between. The CDR3 is CASGSGTSYEQYF. CDR3 in DNA: TGTGCCAGCGGGTCAGGTACCTCCTACGAGCAGTACTTC.

The J gene is TRBJ2-5, the V gene TRBV3-1 (or the pseudogene TRBV3-2); D might be TRBD2 (6 bases). V lost 5 bases and J 2 bases, leaving 12 bases between the germline ends. Germline V gene data show CDR1 as LGHDT and CDR2 as YNNKEL (reference sequence). This CDR3 region has 14 residues. CDR3 sequence reads: CASSSRLVQETQYF. The CDR3 DNA sequence: TGTGCCAGCAGCTCCCGACTAGTTCAAGAGACCCAGTACTTC.

The chain's CDR3 is CASSLGVGTEAFF. CDR3 DNA: TGTGCCAGCAGCCTCGGAGTCGGCACTGAAGCTTTCTTT. The V and J genes are TRBV9 and TRBJ1-1; D remains unclear. In germline, CDR1 is SGDLS, CDR2 YYNGEE. V was clipped by 4 bases and J by 4 bases, with 11 bases between them. CDR3 length: 13 residues. The full variable domain, rest sourced from reference TRBV9 and TRBJ1-1, is DSGVTQTPKHLITATGQRVTLRCSPRSGDLSVYWYQQSLDQGLQFLIQYYNGEERAKGNILERFSAQQFPDLHSELNLSSLELGDSALYFCASSLGVGTEAFFGQGTRLTVV.

The J gene is TRBJ1-2, the V gene TRBV19, with D perhaps matching TRBD1 (6 bases). The germline V and J ends were trimmed by 5 bases and 3 bases, with 19 bases remaining between them. Germline V gene data show CDR1 as LNHDA and CDR2 as SQIVND (reference sequence). CDR3 length: 16 residues. The CDR3 DNA follows: TGTGCCAGTAGTCCCGGGACACTTAACTCTTACTATGGCTACACCTTC. This codes for CASSPGTLNSYYGYTF.

The genes are TRBV7-7 and TRBJ2-1; 8 nucleotides agree with TRBD1. The CDR3 contains 16 residues. Germline lookup yields CDR1 SSHAT and CDR2 FNYEAQ (reference sequence). The DNA for the CDR3 is TGTGCTACGAGCGCCGGGACAGGAAGCTCCTACAATGAGCAGTTCTTC. Translating it yields CATSAGTGSSYNEQFF.

The chain couples TRBV3-1 (or the pseudogene TRBV3-2) to TRBJ2-7; tentative D call: TRBD1 (6 bases). The germline CDR1 and CDR2 sequences are LGHDT and YNNKEL (reference sequence). Trimming took off 1 base at V and 4 bases at J, with 14 bases between the two ends. There are 15 residues in the CDR3. CDR3 bases: TGTGCCAGCAGCCAAGGAGTCGGGACATGGTACGAGCAGTACTTC. As protein: CASSQGVGTWYEQYF.

This chain links TRBV24-1 with TRBJ1-5, with D unresolved. V gave up 4 bases and J gave up 6 bases, with 9 bases separating them. The CDR3 is made up of 13 amino acids. CDR1 is KGHDR and CDR2 is SFDVKD in the germline V gene. CDR3 sequence: CATSETGVQPQHF. DNA for the CDR3: TGTGCCACCAGTGAAACGGGAGTTCAGCCCCAGCATTTT.